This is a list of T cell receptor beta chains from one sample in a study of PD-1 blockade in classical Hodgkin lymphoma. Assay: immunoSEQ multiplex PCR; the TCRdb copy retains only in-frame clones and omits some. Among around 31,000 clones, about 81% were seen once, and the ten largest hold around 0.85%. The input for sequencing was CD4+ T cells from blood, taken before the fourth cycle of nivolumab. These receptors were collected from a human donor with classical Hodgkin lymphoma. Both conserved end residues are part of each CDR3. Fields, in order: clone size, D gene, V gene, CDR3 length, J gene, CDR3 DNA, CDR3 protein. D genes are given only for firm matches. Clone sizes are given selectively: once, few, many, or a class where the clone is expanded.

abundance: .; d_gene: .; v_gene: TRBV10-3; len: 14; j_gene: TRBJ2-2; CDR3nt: TGTGCCATCAGGGGGGACTCAGTGGGCGGGGAGCTGTTTTTT; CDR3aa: CAIRGDSVGGELFF
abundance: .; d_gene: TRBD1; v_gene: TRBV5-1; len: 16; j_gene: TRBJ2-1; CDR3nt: TGCGCCAGCAGCTTGGGACAGGGTCGGTCCTACAATGAGCAGTTCTTC; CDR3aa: CASSLGQGRSYNEQFF
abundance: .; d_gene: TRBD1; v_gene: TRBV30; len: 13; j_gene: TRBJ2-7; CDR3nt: TGTGCCTGGAGAAGGGACAGGGCCTACGAGCAGTACTTC; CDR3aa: CAWRRDRAYEQYF
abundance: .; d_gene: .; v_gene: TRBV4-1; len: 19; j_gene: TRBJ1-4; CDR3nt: TGCGCCAGCAGCCAAGAGAGGACGACGGTGGGGGGGAGCGATGAAAAACTGTTTTTT; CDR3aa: CASSQERTTVGGSDEKLFF
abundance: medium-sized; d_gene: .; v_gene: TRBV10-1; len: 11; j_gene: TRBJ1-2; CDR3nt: TGCGCCAGCAGTGGGGGGTATGGCTACACCTTC; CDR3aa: CASSGGYGYTF
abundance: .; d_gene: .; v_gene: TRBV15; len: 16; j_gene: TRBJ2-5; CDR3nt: TGTGCCACCAGCAGACCCCCCCGGGAGCGAAGAGGGACCCAGTACTTC; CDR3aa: CATSRPPRERRGTQYF
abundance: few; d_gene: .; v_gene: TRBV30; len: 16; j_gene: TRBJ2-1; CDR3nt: TGTGCCTGGAGCACTCCCGGCGGGACAGCCGACAATGAGCAGTTCTTC; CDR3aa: CAWSTPGGTADNEQFF
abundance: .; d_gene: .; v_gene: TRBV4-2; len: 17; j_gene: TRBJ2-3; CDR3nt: TGTGCCAGCAGCCAGGGCCTTTCCGGGGCTAGCACAGATACGCAGTATTTT; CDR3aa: CASSQGLSGASTDTQYF
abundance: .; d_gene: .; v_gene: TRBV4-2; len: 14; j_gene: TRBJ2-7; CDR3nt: TGTGCCAGCAGCCAAGATCTTGGGGGCCACGAGCAGTACTTC; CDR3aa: CASSQDLGGHEQYF
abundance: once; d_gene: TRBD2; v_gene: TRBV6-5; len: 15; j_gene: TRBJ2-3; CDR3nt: TGTGCCAGCAGTTACCGGCGGGGGGGCTTAGATACGCAGTATTTT; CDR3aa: CASSYRRGGLDTQYF
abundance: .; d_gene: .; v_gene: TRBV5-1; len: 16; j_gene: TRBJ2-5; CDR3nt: TGCGCCAGCAGCCTTCCAGCGGGACAGGTGCGGGAGACCCAGTACTTC; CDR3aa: CASSLPAGQVRETQYF
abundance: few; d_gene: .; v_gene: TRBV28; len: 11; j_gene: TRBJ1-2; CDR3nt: TGTGCCAGCAGCCATGCCACTGGCTACACCTTC; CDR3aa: CASSHATGYTF
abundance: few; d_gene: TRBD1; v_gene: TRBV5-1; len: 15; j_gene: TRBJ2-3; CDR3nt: TGCGCCAGCAGCTTGGTCTGGACAGGGATCGATACGCAGTATTTT; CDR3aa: CASSLVWTGIDTQYF
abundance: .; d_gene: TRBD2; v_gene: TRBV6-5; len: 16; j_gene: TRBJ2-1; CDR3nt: TGTGCCAGCAGTTACTTCACTAGCGGGGGGGCAAATGAGCAGTTCTTC; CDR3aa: CASSYFTSGGANEQFF
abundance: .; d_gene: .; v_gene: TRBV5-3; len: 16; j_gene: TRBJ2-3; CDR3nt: TGTGCCAGAAGAACCACCTGGGGGTTCTACACAGATACGCAGTATTTT; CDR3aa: CARRTTWGFYTDTQYF
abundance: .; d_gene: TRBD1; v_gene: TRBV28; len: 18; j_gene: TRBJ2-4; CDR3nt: TGTGCCAGCAGTTTACGGTACAGGGGATCACTAGCCAAAAACATTCAGTACTTC; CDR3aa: CASSLRYRGSLAKNIQYF
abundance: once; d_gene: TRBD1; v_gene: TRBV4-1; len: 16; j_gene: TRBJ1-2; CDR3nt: TGCGCCAGCAGCCATCCCCCTGGGGACAGGGCGGAGGGCTACACCTTC; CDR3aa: CASSHPPGDRAEGYTF
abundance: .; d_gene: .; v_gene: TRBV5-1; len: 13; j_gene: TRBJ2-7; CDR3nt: TGCGCCAGCAGCTTGGCCCCAGGGTACGAGCAGTACTTC; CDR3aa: CASSLAPGYEQYF
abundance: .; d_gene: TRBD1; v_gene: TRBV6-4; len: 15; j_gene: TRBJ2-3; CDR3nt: TGTGCCAGCAGTGAAGACCAGGGGGATACAGATACGCAGTATTTT; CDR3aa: CASSEDQGDTDTQYF
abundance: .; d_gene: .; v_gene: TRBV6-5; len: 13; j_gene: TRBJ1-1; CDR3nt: TGTGCCAGCAGTTATGTCGTGAACACTGAAGCTTTCTTT; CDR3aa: CASSYVVNTEAFF
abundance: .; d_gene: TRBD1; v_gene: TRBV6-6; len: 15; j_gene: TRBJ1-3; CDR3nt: TGTGCCAGCAGCAGGGACAGGATAGTTGGAAACACCATATATTTT; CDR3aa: CASSRDRIVGNTIYF
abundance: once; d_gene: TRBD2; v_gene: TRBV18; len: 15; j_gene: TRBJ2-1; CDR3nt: TGTGCCAGCTCACCGAGCGGGGGGGCTTACAATGAGCAGTTCTTC; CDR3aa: CASSPSGGAYNEQFF
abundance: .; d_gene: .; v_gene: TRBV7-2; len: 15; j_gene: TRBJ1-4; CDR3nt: TGTGCCAGCAGCTTAGACTCAGGGGAGACTGAAAAACTGTTTTTT; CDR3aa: CASSLDSGETEKLFF
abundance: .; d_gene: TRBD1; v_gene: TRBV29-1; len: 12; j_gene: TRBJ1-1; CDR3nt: TGCAGCGCCGACAGGGGAGGGACTGAAGCTTTCTTT; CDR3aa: CSADRGGTEAFF
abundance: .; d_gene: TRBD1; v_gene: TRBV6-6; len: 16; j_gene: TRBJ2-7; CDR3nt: TGTGCCAGCAGCCCGGGACAGGGGGCAGGTTCCTACGAGCAGTACTTC; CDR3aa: CASSPGQGAGSYEQYF
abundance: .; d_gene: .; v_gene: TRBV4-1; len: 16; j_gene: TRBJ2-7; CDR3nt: TGCGCCAGCAGCCCTACTCATAACCCCCGCTCCTACGAGCAGTACTTC; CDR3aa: CASSPTHNPRSYEQYF
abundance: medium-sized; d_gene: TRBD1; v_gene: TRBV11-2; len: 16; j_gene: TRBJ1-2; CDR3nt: TGTGCCAGCAGTTCTACAGGGACAGGGAGTCCCTATGGCTACACCTTC; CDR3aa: CASSSTGTGSPYGYTF
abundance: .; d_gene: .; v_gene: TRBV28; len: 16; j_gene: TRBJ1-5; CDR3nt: TGTGCCAGCATCCTAGCAGGGGAGTGGAGCAATCAGCCCCAGCATTTT; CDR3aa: CASILAGEWSNQPQHF